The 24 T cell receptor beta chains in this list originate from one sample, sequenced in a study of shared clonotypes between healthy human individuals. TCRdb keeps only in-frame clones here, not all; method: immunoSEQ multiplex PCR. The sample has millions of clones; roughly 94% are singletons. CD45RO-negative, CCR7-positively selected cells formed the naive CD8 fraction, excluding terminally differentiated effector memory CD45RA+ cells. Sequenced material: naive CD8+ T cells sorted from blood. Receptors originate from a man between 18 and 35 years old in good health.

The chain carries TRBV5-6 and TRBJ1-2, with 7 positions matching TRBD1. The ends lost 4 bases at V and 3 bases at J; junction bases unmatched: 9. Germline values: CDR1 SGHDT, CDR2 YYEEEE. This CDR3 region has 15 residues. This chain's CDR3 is CASSLEGTAYYGYTF. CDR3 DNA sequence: TGTGCCAGCAGCCTGGAGGGGACAGCCTACTATGGCTACACCTTC. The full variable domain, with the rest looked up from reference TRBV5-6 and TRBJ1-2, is DAGVTQSPTHLIKTRGQQVTLRCSPKSGHDTVSWYQQALGQGPQFIFQYYEEEERQRGNFPDRFSGHQFPNYSSELNVNALLLGDSALYLCASSLEGTAYYGYTFGSGTRLTVV.

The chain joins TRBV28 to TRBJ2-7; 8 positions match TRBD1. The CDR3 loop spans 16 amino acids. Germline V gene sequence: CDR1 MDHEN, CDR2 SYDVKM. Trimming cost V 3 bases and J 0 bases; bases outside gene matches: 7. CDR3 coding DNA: TGTGCCAGCAGTTTCCCCCCAGGGGGCAGCTCCTACGAGCAGTACTTC. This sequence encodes CASSFPPGGSSYEQYF. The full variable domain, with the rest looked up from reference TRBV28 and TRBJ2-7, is DVKVTQSSRYLVKRTGEKVFLECVQDMDHENMFWYRQDPGLGLRLIYFSYDVKMKEKGDIPEGYSVSREKKERFSLILESASTNQTSMYLCASSFPPGGSSYEQYFGPGTRLTVT.

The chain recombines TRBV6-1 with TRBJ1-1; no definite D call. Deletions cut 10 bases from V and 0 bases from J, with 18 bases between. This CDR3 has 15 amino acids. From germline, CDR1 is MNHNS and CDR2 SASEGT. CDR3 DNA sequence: TGTGCCACCTCAGCCCAAATGCCCATGAACACTGAAGCTTTCTTT. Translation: CATSAQMPMNTEAFF.

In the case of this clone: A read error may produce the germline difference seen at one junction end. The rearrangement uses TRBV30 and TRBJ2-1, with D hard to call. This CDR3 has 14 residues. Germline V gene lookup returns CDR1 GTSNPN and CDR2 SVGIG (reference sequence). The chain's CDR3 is CARSPMVGNNEQFF. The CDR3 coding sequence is TGTGCCCGGAGCCCTATGGTGGGGAACAATGAGCAGTTCTTC.

DNA of the CDR3: TGTGCCAGCAGTTTATGGAGTAGCGGATTACAAGAGACCCAGTACTTC. As protein: CASSLWSSGLQETQYF. This chain uses TRBV28 with TRBJ2-5; perhaps TRBD2 as D (6 bases). The CDR3 covers 16 residues. The germline gives CDR1 MDHEN, CDR2 SYDVKM. Trimming took off 0 bases at V and 2 bases at J, with 13 bases between the two ends.

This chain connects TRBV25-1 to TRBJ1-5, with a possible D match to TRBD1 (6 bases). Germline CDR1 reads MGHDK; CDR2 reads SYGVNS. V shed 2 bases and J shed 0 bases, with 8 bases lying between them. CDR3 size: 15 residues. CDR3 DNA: TGTGCCAGCAGTGAACAGGGGAGTAGCAATCAGCCCCAGCATTTT. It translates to CASSEQGSSNQPQHF. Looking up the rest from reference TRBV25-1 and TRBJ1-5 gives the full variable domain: EADIYQTPRYLVIGTGKKITLECSQTMGHDKMYWYQQDPGMELHLIHYSYGVNSTEKGDLSSESTVSRIRTEHFPLTLESARPSHTSQYLCASSEQGSSNQPQHFGDGTRLSIL.

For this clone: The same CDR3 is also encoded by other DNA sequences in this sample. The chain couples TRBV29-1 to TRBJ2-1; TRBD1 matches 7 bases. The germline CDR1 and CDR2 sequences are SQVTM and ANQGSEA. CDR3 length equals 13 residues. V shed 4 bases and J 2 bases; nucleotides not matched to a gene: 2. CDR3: CSVAGGAYNEQFF. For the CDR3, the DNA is TGCAGCGTTGCAGGGGGTGCCTACAATGAGCAGTTCTTC.

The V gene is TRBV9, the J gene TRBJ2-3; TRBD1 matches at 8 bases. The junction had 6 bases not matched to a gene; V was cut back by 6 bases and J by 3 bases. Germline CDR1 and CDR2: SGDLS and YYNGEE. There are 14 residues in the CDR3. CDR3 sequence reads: CASTTGGLTDTQYF. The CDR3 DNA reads TGTGCCAGCACAACAGGGGGATTAACAGATACGCAGTATTTT. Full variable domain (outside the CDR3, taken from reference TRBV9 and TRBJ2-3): DSGVTQTPKHLITATGQRVTLRCSPRSGDLSVYWYQQSLDQGLQFLIQYYNGEERAKGNILERFSAQQFPDLHSELNLSSLELGDSALYFCASTTGGLTDTQYFGPGTRLTVL.

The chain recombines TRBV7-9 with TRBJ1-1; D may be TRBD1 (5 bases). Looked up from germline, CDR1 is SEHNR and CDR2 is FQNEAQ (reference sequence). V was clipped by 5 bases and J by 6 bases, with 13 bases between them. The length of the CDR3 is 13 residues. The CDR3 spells CASSGGGYAEAFF. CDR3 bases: TGTGCCAGCAGCGGCGGGGGGTACGCTGAAGCTTTCTTT.

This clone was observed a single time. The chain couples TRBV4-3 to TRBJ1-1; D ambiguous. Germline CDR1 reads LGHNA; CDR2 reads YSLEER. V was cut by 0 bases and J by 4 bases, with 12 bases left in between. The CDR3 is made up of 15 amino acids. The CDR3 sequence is CASSQDRGGATEAFF. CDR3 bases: TGCGCCAGCAGCCAAGATCGGGGAGGAGCCACTGAAGCTTTCTTT.

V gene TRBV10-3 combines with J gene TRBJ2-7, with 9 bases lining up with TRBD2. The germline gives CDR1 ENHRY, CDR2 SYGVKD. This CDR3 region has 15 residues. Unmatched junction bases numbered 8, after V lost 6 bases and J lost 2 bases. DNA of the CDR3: TGTGCCATCAGCCTCCAGACTAGCGGTCCCTACGAGCAGTACTTC. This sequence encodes CAISLQTSGPYEQYF.

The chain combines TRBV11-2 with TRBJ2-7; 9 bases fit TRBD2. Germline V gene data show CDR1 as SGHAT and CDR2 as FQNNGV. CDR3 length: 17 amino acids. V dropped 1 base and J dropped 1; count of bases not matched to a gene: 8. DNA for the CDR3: TGTGCCAGCAGCTTAGCAGCGGGGGGTGGTAGTTCCTACGAGCAGTACTTC. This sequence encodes CASSLAAGGGSSYEQYF.

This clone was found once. The CDR3 loop reads CASSLERGGRDEQYF. The CDR3 bases are TGTGCCAGCAGCTTAGAGCGGGGGGGCCGGGACGAGCAGTACTTC. V usage is TRBV5-4 and J usage is TRBJ2-7, with 10 bases identical to TRBD2. Germline-derived CDR1 and CDR2 are SGHNT and YYREEE (reference sequence). After removal of 2 bases from V and 5 bases from J, the junction contained 7 bases not matched to a gene. This CDR3 has 15 residues.

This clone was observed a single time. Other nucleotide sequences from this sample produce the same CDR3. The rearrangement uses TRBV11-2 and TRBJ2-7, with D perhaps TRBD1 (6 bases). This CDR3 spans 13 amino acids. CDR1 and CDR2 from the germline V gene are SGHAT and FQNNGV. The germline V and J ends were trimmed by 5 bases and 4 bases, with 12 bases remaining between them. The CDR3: CASSLGQLYEQYF. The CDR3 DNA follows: TGTGCCAGCAGCCTCGGACAGCTGTACGAGCAGTACTTC.

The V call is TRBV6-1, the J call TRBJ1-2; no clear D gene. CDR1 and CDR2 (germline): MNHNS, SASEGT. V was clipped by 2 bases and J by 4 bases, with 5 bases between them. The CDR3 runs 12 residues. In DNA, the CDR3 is TGTGCCAGCAGTGAAAGTCCCTATGGCTACACCTTC. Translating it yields CASSESPYGYTF.

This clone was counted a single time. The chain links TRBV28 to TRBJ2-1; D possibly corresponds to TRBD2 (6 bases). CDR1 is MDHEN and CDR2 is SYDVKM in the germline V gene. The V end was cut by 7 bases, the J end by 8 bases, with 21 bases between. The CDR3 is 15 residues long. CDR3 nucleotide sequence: TGTGCCAGCATCACACGACTAGGTCTAGGGGATGAGCAGTTCTTC. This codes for CASITRLGLGDEQFF.

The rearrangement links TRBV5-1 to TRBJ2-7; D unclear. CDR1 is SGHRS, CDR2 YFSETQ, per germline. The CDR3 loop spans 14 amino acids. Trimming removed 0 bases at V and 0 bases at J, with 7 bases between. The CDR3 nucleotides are TGCGCCAGCAGCTTGGTGGACCACTCCTACGAGCAGTACTTC. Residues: CASSLVDHSYEQYF. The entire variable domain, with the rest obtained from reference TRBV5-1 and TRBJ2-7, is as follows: KAGVTQTPRYLIKTRGQQVTLSCSPISGHRSVSWYQQTPGQGLQFLFEYFSETQRNKGNFPGRFSGRQFSNSRSEMNVSTLELGDSALYLCASSLVDHSYEQYFGPGTRLTVT.

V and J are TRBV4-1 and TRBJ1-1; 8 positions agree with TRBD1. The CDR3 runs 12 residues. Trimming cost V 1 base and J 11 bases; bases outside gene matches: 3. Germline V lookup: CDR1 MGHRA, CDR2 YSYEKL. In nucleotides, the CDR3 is TGCGCCAGCAGCCAAGTGCAGGGGGCTGCTTTCTTT. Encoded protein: CASSQVQGAAFF.

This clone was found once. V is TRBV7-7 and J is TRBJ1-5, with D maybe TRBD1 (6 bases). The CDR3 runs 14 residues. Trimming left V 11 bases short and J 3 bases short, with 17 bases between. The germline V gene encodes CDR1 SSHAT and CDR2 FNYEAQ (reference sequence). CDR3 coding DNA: TGTGCCCCTCAGGGGAACTTTATCAATCAGCCCCAGCATTTT. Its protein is CAPQGNFINQPQHF.

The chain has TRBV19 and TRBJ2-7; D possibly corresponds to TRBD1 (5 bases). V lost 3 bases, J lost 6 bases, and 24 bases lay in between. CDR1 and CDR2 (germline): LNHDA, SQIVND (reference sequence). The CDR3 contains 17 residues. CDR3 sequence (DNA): TGTGCCAGTAGTATTCGGCCCGCAGGGTATATTTTGGGCGAGCAGTACTTC. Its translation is CASSIRPAGYILGEQYF.

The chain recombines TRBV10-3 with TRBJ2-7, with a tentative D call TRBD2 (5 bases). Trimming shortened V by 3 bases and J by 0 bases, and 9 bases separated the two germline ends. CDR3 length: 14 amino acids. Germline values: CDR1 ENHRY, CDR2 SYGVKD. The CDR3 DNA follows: TGTGCCATCAGTGAAGATGGACTCTCCTACGAGCAGTACTTC. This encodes CAISEDGLSYEQYF.

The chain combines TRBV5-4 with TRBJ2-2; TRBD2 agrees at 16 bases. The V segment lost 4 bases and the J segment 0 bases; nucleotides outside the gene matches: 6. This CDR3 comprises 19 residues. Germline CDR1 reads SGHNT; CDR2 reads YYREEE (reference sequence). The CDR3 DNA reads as TGTGCCAGCAGCCCTCCGGGACTAGCGGGGGGGCCGAACACCGGGGAGCTGTTTTTT. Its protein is CASSPPGLAGGPNTGELFF.

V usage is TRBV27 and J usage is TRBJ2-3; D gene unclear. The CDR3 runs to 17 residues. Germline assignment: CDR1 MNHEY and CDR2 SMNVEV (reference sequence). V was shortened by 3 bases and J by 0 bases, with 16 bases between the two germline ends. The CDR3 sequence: CASSFSLEGSSTDTQYF. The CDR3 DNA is TGTGCCAGCAGTTTCTCGTTGGAAGGGTCTAGCACAGATACGCAGTATTTT.

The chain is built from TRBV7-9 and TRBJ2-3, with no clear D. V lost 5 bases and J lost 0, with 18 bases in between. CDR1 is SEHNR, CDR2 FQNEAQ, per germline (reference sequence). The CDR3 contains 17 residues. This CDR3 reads CASSRTIPKPSTDTQYF. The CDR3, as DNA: TGTGCCAGCAGCCGAACCATCCCTAAGCCTAGCACAGATACGCAGTATTTT.